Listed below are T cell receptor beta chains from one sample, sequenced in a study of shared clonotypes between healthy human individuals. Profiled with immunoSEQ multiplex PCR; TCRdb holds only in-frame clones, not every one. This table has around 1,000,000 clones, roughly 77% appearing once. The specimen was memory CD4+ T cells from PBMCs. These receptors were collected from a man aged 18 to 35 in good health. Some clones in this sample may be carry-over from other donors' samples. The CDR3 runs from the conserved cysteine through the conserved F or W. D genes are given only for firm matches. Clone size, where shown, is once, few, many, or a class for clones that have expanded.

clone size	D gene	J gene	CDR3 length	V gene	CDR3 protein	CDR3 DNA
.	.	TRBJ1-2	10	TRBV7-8	CASRTEGYTF	TGTGCCAGCAGGACGGAGGGGTACACCTTC
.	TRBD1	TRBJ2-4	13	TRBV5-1	CASSWTGGNIQYF	TGCGCCAGCAGCTGGACAGGGGGGAACATTCAGTACTTC
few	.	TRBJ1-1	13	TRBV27	CASSSRGNTEAFF	TGTGCCAGCAGTTCACGGGGTAACACTGAAGCTTTCTTT
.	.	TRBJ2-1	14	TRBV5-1	CASRLSGSYNEQFF	TGCGCCAGCAGGCTAAGCGGGTCCTACAATGAGCAGTTCTTC
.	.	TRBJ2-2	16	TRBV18	CASSPSGTSNTGELFF	TGTGCCAGCTCACCATCCGGGACCTCGAACACCGGGGAGCTGTTTTTT
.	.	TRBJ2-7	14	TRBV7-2	CASSGGGQLAEQYF	TGTGCCAGCAGCGGGGGGGGACAACTAGCCGAGCAGTACTTC
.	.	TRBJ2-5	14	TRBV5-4	CASSSPSERETQYF	TGTGCCAGCAGCTCCCCGTCCGAGCGAGAGACCCAGTACTTC
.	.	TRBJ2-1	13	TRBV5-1	CASSLLVPNEQFF	TGCGCCAGCAGCTTACTAGTTCCCAATGAGCAGTTCTTC
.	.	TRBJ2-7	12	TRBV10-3	CAIAGQTDEQYF	TGTGCCATCGCCGGCCAAACGGACGAGCAGTACTTC
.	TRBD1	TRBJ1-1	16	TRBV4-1	CASSPFRGQGDTEAFF	TGCGCCAGCAGCCCATTCCGGGGACAGGGGGACACTGAAGCTTTCTTT
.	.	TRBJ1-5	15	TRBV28	CASSSAGTGHQPQHF	TGTGCCAGCAGCTCCGCCGGGACCGGTCATCAGCCCCAGCATTTT
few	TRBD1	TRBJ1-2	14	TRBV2	CASSGTGRVDGYTF	TGTGCCAGCAGTGGGACAGGGCGGGTAGATGGCTACACCTTC
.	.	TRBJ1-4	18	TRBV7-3	CASSPMAGFVEINEKLFF	TGTGCCAGCAGCCCGATGGCGGGGTTCGTAGAAATTAATGAAAAACTGTTTTTT
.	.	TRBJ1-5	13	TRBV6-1	CASKEGFNQPQHF	TGTGCCAGCAAGGAAGGGTTCAATCAGCCCCAGCATTTT
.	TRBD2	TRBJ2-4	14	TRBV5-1	CASAAGGPENIQYF	TGCGCCAGCGCCGCGGGAGGGCCGGAAAACATTCAGTACTTC
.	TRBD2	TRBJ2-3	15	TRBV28	CASSLRGGGTDTQYF	TGTGCCAGCAGTTTGCGGGGAGGGGGCACAGATACGCAGTATTTT
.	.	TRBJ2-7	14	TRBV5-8	CASSLRSRPYEQYF	TGTGCCAGCAGCTTGAGAAGTCGCCCCTACGAGCAGTACTTC
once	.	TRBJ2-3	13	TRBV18	CASSAGTTDTQYF	TGTGCCAGCTCGGCCGGGACCACAGATACGCAGTATTTT
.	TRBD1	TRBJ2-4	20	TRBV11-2	CASSLDFRTGGRLAKNIQYF	TGTGCCAGCAGCTTAGATTTTAGGACAGGGGGTCGTTTGGCCAAAAACATTCAGTACTTC
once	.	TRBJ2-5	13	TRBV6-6	CASSYAKAETQYF	TGTGCCAGCAGTTACGCAAAAGCGGAGACCCAGTACTTC
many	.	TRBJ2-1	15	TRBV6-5	CASRISGLEVGEQFF	TGTGCCAGCAGAATCTCCGGGCTAGAGGTTGGTGAGCAGTTCTTC
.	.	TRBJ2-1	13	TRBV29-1	CSVAQVLSYGQFF	TGCAGCGTCGCCCAAGTTTTAAGCTATGGGCAGTTCTTC
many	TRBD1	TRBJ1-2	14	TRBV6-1	CASRRQGVGYGYTF	TGTGCCAGCCGACGACAGGGGGTAGGGTATGGCTACACCTTC
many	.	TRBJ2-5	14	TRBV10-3	CAISVLTGQETQYF	TGTGCCATCAGTGTGCTGACGGGACAAGAGACCCAGTACTTC
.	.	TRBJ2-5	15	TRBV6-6	CASSPPNLRPETQYF	TGTGCCAGCAGTCCCCCGAATCTGAGGCCAGAGACCCAGTACTTC
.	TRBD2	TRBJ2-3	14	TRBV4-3	CASSRSGNTDTQYF	TGCGCCAGCAGCCGTAGCGGGAACACAGATACGCAGTATTTT
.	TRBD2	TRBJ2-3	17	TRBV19	CASSPSGTRGGTDTQYF	TGTGCCAGTAGTCCTTCCGGGACTAGGGGTGGCACAGATACGCAGTATTTT
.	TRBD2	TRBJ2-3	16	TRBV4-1	CASSLGLAGGADTQYF	TGCGCCAGCAGCCTCGGACTAGCGGGAGGTGCAGATACGCAGTATTTT
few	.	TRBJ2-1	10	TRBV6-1	CASDQGLRFF	TGTGCCAGCGATCAGGGCTTGCGGTTCTTC
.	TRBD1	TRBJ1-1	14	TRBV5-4	CASSLGQQNTEAFF	TGTGCCAGCAGCCTGGGACAGCAGAACACTGAAGCTTTCTTT
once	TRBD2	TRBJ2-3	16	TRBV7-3	CASSFYELAGTDTQYF	TGTGCCAGCAGCTTTTATGAACTAGCGGGCACAGATACGCAGTATTTT
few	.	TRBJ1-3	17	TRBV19	CASSIFGRPVSGNTIYF	TGTGCCAGTAGTATATTCGGCAGGCCCGTCTCTGGAAACACCATATATTTT
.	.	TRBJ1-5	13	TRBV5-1	CASSLVVGGPQHF	TGCGCCAGCAGCTTAGTAGTTGGGGGGCCCCAGCATTTT
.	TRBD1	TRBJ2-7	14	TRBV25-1	CASRGDRGPGEQYF	TGTGCCAGCAGAGGCGACAGGGGGCCGGGGGAGCAGTACTTC
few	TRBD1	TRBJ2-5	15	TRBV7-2	CASSLGGTGQETQYF	TGTGCCAGCAGCTTAGGGGGGACAGGGCAAGAGACCCAGTACTTC
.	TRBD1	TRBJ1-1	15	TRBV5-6	CASIGQGKREAEAFF	TGTGCCAGCATCGGACAGGGTAAGAGGGAAGCTGAAGCTTTCTTT